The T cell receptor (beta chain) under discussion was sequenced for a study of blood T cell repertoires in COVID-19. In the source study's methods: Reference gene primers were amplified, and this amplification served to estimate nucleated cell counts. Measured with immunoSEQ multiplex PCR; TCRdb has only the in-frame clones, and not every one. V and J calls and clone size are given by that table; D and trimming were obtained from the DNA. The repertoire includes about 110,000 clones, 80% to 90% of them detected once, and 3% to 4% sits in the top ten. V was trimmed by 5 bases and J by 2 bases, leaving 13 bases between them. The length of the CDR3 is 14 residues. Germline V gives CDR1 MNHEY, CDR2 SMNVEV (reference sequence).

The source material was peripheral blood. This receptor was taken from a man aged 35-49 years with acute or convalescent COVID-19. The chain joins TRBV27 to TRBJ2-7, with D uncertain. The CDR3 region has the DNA TGTGCCAGCAGTCCCCAGGTCCCGGCCTACGAGCAGTACTTC. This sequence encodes CASSPQVPAYEQYF.